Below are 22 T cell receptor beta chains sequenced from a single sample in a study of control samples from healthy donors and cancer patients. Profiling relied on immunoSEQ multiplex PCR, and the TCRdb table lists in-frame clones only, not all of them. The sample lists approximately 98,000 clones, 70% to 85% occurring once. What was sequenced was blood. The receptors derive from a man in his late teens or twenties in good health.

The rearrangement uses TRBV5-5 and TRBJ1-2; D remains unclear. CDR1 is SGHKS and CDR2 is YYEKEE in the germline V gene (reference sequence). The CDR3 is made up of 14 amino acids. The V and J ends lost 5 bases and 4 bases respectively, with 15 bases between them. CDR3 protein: CASRTGNTFYGYTF. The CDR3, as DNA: TGTGCCAGCAGGACCGGGAACACCTTCTATGGCTACACCTTC.

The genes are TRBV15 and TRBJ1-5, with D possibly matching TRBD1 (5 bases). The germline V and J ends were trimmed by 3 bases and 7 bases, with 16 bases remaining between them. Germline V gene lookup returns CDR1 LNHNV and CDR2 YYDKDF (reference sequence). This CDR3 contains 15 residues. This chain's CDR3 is CATSRGRGLEQPQHF. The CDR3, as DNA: TGTGCCACCAGCAGGGGTCGGGGGTTAGAACAGCCCCAGCATTTT.

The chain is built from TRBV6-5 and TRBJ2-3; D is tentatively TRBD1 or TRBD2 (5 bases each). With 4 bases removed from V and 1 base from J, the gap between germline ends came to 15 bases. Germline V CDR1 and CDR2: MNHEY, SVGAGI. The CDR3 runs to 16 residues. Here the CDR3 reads CASSSRRLGGTDTQYF. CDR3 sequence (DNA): TGTGCCAGCAGTTCCCGAAGATTGGGGGGCACAGATACGCAGTATTTT.

As DNA, the CDR3 is TGCGCCAGCAGTCAATCGTACACCCAACGGCATGGCTACACCTTC. Translating gives CASSQSYTQRHGYTF. This chain connects TRBV23-1 to TRBJ1-2, with no clear D. TRBV23-1 carries the ORF label, with uncertain function. The CDR3 sequence is 15 residues long. The V gene lost 0 bases and the J gene lost 6 bases, with 14 bases spanning the gap.

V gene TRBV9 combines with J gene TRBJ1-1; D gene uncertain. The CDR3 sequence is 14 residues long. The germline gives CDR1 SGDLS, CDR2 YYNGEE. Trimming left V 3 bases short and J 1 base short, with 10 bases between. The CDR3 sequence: CASSGRMTNTEAFF. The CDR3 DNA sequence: TGTGCCAGCAGCGGCAGGATGACGAACACTGAAGCTTTCTTT.

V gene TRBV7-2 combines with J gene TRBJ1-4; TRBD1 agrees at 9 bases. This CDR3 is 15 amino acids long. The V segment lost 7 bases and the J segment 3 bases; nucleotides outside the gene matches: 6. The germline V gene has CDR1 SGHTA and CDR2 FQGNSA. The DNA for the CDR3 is TGTGCCAGCACCCTACAGGGGGCAGCTAATGAAAAACTGTTTTTT. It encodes CASTLQGAANEKLFF. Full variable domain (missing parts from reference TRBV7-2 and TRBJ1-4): GAGVSQSPSNKVTEKGKDVELRCDPISGHTALYWYRQSLGQGLEFLIYFQGNSAPDKSGLPSDRFSAERTGGSVSTLTIQRTQQEDSAVYLCASTLQGAANEKLFFGSGTQLSVL.

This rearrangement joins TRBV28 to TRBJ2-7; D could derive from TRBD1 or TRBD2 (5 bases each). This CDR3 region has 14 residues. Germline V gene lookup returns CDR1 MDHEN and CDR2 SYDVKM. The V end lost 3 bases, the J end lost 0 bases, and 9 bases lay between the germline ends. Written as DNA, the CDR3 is TGTGCCAGCAGTTTGGGGACGGCCTCCTACGAGCAGTACGTC. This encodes CASSLGTASYEQYV.

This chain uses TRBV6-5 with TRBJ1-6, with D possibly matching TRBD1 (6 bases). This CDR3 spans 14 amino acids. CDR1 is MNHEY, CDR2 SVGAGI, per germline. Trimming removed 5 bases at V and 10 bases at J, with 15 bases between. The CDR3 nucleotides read TGTGCCAGCAGTACTGACAGGACTCAATCACCCCTCCACTTT. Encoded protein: CASSTDRTQSPLHF.

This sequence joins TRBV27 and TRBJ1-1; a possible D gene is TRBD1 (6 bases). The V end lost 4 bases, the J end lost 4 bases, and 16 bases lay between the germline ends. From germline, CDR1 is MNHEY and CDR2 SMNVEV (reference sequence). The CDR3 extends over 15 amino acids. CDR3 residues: CASSSQGEGGTEAFF. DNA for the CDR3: TGTGCCAGCAGTTCCCAGGGCGAGGGGGGCACTGAAGCTTTCTTT.

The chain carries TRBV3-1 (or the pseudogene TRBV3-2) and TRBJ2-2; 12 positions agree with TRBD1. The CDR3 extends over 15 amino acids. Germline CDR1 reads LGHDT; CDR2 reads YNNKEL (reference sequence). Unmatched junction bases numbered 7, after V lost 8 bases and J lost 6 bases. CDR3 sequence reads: CASCWGQGAAGELFF. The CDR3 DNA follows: TGTGCCAGCTGCTGGGGACAGGGGGCAGCCGGGGAGCTGTTTTTT.

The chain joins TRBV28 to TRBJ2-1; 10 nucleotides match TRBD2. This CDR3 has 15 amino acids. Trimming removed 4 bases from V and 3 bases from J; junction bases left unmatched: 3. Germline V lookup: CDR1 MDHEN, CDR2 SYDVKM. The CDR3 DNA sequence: TGTGCCAGCAGTTCCTCTAGCGGGGGCTACAATGAGCAGTTCTTC. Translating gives CASSSSSGGYNEQFF. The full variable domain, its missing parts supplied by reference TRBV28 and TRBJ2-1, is DVKVTQSSRYLVKRTGEKVFLECVQDMDHENMFWYRQDPGLGLRLIYFSYDVKMKEKGDIPEGYSVSREKKERFSLILESASTNQTSMYLCASSSSSGGYNEQFFGPGTRLTVL.

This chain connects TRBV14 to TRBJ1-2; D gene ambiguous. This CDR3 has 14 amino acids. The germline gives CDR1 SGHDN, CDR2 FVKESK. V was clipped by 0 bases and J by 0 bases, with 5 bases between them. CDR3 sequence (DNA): TGTGCCAGCAGCCAAGATACGGCTAACTATGGCTACACCTTC. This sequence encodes CASSQDTANYGYTF.

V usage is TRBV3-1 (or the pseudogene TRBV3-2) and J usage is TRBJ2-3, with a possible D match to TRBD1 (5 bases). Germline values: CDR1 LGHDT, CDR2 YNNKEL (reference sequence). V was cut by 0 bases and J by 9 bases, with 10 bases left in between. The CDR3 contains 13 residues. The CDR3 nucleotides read TGTGCCAGCAGCCAAGAAATCAGGGCCACGCAGTATTTT. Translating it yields CASSQEIRATQYF.

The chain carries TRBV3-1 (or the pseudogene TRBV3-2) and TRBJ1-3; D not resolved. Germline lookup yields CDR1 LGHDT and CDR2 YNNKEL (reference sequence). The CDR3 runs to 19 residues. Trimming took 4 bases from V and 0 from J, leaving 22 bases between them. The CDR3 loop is CASSRDLVNQKDSGNTIYF. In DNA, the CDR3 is TGTGCCAGCAGCCGAGATCTAGTCAATCAAAAAGACTCTGGAAACACCATATATTTT.

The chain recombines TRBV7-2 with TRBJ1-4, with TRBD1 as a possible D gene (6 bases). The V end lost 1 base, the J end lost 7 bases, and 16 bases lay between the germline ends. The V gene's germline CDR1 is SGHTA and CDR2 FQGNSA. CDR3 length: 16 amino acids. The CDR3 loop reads CASSLDGGGRGEKLFF. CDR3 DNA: TGTGCCAGCAGCTTAGATGGAGGGGGAAGGGGTGAAAAACTGTTTTTT.

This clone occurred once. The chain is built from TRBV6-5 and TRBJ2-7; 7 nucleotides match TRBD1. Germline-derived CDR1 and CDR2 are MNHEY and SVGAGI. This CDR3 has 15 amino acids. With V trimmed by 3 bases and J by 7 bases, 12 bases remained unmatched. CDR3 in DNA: TGTGCCAGCAGTTATCGGGCAGGGGGTCTAAAAGAGCAGTACTTC. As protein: CASSYRAGGLKEQYF.

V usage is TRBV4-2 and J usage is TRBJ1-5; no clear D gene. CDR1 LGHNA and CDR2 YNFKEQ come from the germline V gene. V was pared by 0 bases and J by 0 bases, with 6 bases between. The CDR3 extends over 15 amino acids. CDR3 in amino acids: CASSQDKSSNQPQHF. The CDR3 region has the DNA TGTGCCAGCAGCCAAGATAAGAGTAGCAATCAGCCCCAGCATTTT.

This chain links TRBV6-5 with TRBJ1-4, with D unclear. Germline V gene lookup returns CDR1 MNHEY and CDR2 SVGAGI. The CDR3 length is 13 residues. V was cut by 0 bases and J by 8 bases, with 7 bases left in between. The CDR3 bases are TGTGCCAGCAGTTACTCCAACGGAGAAAAACTGTTTTTT. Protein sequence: CASSYSNGEKLFF.

CDR3 sequence reads: CATSYSTSGGVDTQYF. CDR3 in DNA: TGTGCCACTTCCTACTCGACTAGCGGAGGAGTAGATACGCAGTATTTT. V usage is TRBV2 and J usage is TRBJ2-3; 9 nucleotides line up with TRBD2. Per germline, CDR1 SNHLY and CDR2 FYNNEI. V shed 10 bases, J shed 5 bases, and the junction held 16 bases outside the gene matches. This CDR3 comprises 16 residues.

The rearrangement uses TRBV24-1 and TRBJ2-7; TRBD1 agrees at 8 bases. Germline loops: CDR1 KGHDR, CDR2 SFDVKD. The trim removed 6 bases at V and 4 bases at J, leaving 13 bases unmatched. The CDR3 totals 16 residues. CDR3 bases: TGTGCCACCAGTCCGTCAACTGGGACAGGTCGGTACGAGCAGTACTTC. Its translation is CATSPSTGTGRYEQYF.

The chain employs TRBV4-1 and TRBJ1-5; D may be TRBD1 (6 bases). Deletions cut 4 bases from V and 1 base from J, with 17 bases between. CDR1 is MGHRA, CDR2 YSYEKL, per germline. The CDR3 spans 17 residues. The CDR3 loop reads CASSPRTVMMSNQPQHF. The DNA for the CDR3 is TGCGCCAGCAGCCCCCGGACAGTGATGATGAGCAATCAGCCCCAGCATTTT.

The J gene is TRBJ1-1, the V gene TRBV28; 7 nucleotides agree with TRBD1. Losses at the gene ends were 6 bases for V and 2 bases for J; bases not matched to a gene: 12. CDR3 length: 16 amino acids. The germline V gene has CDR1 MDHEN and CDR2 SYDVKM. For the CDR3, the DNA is TGTGCCAGCAGCCTCCATACACAGGGGCAAAACACTGAAGCTTTCTTT. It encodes CASSLHTQGQNTEAFF.